These T cell receptor beta chains were read from a single sample in a study of T cell responses to AZD1222 COVID-19 vaccine. Clones were sequenced by immunoSEQ multiplex PCR, and TCRdb holds only the in-frame ones, with some missing. This table holds about 85,000 clones, roughly 89% found once. The specimen comprised peripheral blood, sampled on day 0 of AZD1222 vaccination. The origin of the receptors is an adult in good health. Each CDR3 is given with its conserved first and last residue. The D gene is left open where the match is weak. The size entry is marked missing in some rows and otherwise reads once, few, many or a size class.

clone size	J gene	V gene	D gene	CDR3 protein	CDR3 DNA
-	TRBJ1-6	TRBV12-3/TRBV12-4	-	CASSLAGSPLHF	TGTGCCAGCAGTTTAGCGGGCTCACCCCTCCACTTT
-	TRBJ1-5	TRBV7-9	-	CASSLQGYGNQPQHF	TGTGCCAGCAGCTTACAGGGGTATGGCAATCAGCCCCAGCATTTT
-	TRBJ2-3	TRBV10-2	TRBD1	CASKSGQNTDTQYF	TGCGCCAGCAAATCGGGACAGAACACAGATACGCAGTATTTT
-	TRBJ2-2	TRBV9	-	CASSVGTVGTGELFF	TGTGCCAGCAGCGTAGGGACCGTAGGGACCGGGGAGCTGTTTTTT
-	TRBJ2-3	TRBV3-1/TRBV3-2	-	CASSLSGVTDTQYF	TGTGCCAGCAGCCTCTCGGGAGTAACAGATACGCAGTATTTT
-	TRBJ1-2	TRBV10-3	TRBD1	CAISDLGDRGGYTF	TGTGCCATCAGTGACCTCGGGGACAGGGGGGGCTACACCTTC
-	TRBJ2-1	TRBV29-1	-	CSGFALGGNEQFF	TGCAGCGGTTTTGCCCTGGGGGGCAATGAGCAGTTCTTC
-	TRBJ1-1	TRBV18	TRBD1	CASSPTQGAVNTEAFF	TGTGCCAGCTCACCAACTCAGGGGGCGGTGAACACTGAAGCTTTCTTT
-	TRBJ1-4	TRBV5-3	-	CAISARGANEKLFF	TGTGCCATCTCGGCCCGAGGAGCTAATGAAAAACTGTTTTTT
-	TRBJ2-5	TRBV11-3	-	CASSAGAGKGETQYF	TGTGCCAGCAGCGCCGGGGCAGGGAAGGGAGAGACCCAGTACTTC
once	TRBJ2-1	TRBV30	TRBD1	CAWSFRDRGNNEQFF	TGTGCCTGGAGTTTCCGGGACAGGGGGAACAATGAGCAGTTCTTC
-	TRBJ1-5	TRBV19	TRBD1	CASSMGQGLSNQPQHF	TGTGCCAGTAGTATGGGACAGGGACTGAGCAATCAGCCCCAGCATTTT